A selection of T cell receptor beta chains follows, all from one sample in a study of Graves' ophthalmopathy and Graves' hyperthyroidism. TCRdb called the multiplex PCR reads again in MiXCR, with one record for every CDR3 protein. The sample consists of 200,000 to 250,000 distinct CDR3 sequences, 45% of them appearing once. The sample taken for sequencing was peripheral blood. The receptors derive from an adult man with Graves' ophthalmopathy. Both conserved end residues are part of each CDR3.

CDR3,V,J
CASSFRTSGYRTDTQYF,TRBV12-3/TRBV12-4,TRBJ2-3
CASSLVAQGDNEKLFF,TRBV7-7,TRBJ1-4
CASSARTSGSEETQYF,TRBV11-2,TRBJ2-5
CASTPRQGSQGYTF,TRBV6-6,TRBJ1-2
CASSLIRDTNYEQYF,TRBV5-6,TRBJ2-7
CASSEFQVEGYTF,TRBV6-1,TRBJ1-2
CSANVQGGYEQYF,TRBV20-1,TRBJ2-7
CASATSVAEAFF,TRBV12-5,TRBJ1-1
CASSPGNSLTNEKLFF,TRBV5-1,TRBJ1-4
CAWSATGETGYTF,TRBV30,TRBJ1-2
CASRTGSGAFF,TRBV6-1,TRBJ1-1
CASSLLGGLGYTF,TRBV28,TRBJ1-2
CASSLEGLAGGDF,TRBV5-4,TRBJ2-5
CASNTYGYTF,TRBV2,TRBJ1-2
CASSYPGGRETQYF,TRBV10-2,TRBJ2-5
CASSVATGSGTYEQYF,TRBV9,TRBJ2-7
CASSVLAGVSKETQYF,TRBV28,TRBJ2-5
CATSDGTFSNQPQHF,TRBV24-1,TRBJ1-5
CASSGAMGGPHEQYF,TRBV5-1,TRBJ2-7
CASGTGNTGELFF,TRBV11-2,TRBJ2-2
CASSLGSGWNEKLFF,TRBV12-3/TRBV12-4,TRBJ1-4
CASSSGWTGAQPQHF,TRBV28,TRBJ1-5
CASSPDRGRVFF,TRBV5-1,TRBJ2-2
CSVPTDYGYTF,TRBV20-1,TRBJ1-2
CASRPRGNTEAFF,TRBV19,TRBJ1-1
CASSQTSGSYTGEPFF,TRBV5-1,TRBJ2-2
CASSPHPDRWYGYTF,TRBV5-6,TRBJ1-2
CASREGTGELFF,TRBV4-2,TRBJ2-2
CASRSKGQGAGEQYF,TRBV10-2,TRBJ2-7
CASSLWRGQSYEQYF,TRBV5-1,TRBJ2-7
CASDTGGSYEQYF,TRBV12-3/TRBV12-4,TRBJ2-7
CASSRQKGQGNEQYF,TRBV2,TRBJ2-7
CSAQGPSYNSPLHF,TRBV20-1,TRBJ1-6
CATRTAEETQYF,TRBV15,TRBJ2-5
CASRGQVPPEAFF,TRBV6-5,TRBJ1-1
CASSIQGEQPQHF,TRBV19,TRBJ1-5
CAEDTEAFF,TRBV10-1,TRBJ1-1
CSANLVGTGELFF,TRBV20-1,TRBJ2-2
CASSQSREAFF,TRBV11-1,TRBJ1-1
CAISDSGGGGYTF,TRBV10-3,TRBJ1-2
CASTPNRGVNEQYF,TRBV28,TRBJ2-7
CASSPSGTSRLVTQYF,TRBV9,TRBJ2-5
CSAQGDSSSYNSPLHF,TRBV20-1,TRBJ1-6
CASSKRLAGLGTGGDPYEQYF,TRBV7-3,TRBJ2-7
CASSDGVYTGELFF,TRBV10-3,TRBJ2-2